Presented here are 21 T cell receptor beta chains from one specimen sequenced in a study of T cell changes during pregnancy in multiple sclerosis. The repertoire was sequenced with immunoSEQ multiplex PCR; TCRdb's copy has only in-frame clones and lacks some. Of 85,000 to 120,000 clones listed, around 90% are singletons. The source material was peripheral blood, sampled after pregnancy. The receptors come from a female donor with multiple sclerosis, enrolled in a pregnancy study.

The rearrangement links TRBV23-1 to TRBJ2-1; 10 nucleotides match TRBD1. TRBV23-1 is treated as an ORF (open reading frame) with a function not yet certain. This CDR3 is 13 amino acids long. V shed 8 bases, J shed 8 bases, and the junction held 6 bases outside the gene matches. CDR3 nucleotides: TGCGCCAGCTTCTGGGACAGGGGCGATGAGCAGTTCTTC. Encoded protein: CASFWDRGDEQFF.

The chain couples TRBV13 to TRBJ2-5, with D possibly TRBD2 on 6 matching bases. The CDR3 sequence is 14 residues long. The ends were cut back, 0 bases at V and 5 bases at J, with 10 bases in the middle. Looked up from germline, CDR1 is PRHDT and CDR2 is FYEKMQ (reference sequence). The CDR3 here is CASSLGPGGETQYF. CDR3 DNA sequence: TGTGCCAGCAGCTTAGGACCCGGAGGGGAGACCCAGTACTTC.

The CDR3 reads CASSPSGRTPYNEQFF. CDR3 nucleotides: TGTGCCAGCAGCCCTAGCGGGAGAACCCCATACAATGAGCAGTTCTTC. V is TRBV9 and J is TRBJ2-1; 10 bases agree with TRBD2. Germline CDR1 is SGDLS and CDR2 is YYNGEE. With V trimmed by 4 bases and J by 4 bases, 8 bases remained unmatched. There are 16 residues in the CDR3.

The CDR3 bases are TGTGCCAGCAGTTTGGGACAGCCCTATAGCAATCAGCCCCAGCATTTT. Its translation is CASSLGQPYSNQPQHF. The V and J genes are TRBV6-5 and TRBJ1-5; 7 positions match TRBD1. CDR3 length: 16 amino acids. J was trimmed by 0 bases and V by 4 bases; bases with no gene match: 6. The germline CDR1 and CDR2 sequences are MNHEY and SVGAGI.

This sequence joins TRBV6-1 and TRBJ2-1; 13 nucleotides match TRBD2. V shed 8 bases, J shed 6 bases, and the junction held 4 bases outside the gene matches. CDR1 MNHNS and CDR2 SASEGT come from the germline V gene. CDR3 size: 14 residues. As DNA, the CDR3 is TGTGCCAGCTCAGGACTAGCGGGAGTCAATGAGCAGTTCTTC. Residues: CASSGLAGVNEQFF.

The V and J genes are TRBV5-1 and TRBJ2-5, with unresolved D. Germline V gene sequence: CDR1 SGHRS, CDR2 YFSETQ. With 0 bases removed from V and 1 base from J, the gap between germline ends came to 10 bases. The CDR3 sequence is 15 residues long. The DNA of the CDR3 is TGCGCCAGCAGCTTGGATCTAGGTTTCCAAGAGACCCAGTACTTC. It yields the protein CASSLDLGFQETQYF.

V usage is TRBV11-2 and J usage is TRBJ2-3; 8 bases line up with TRBD2. The V and J ends lost 5 bases and 6 bases, in that order; junction bases with no gene match: 7. CDR3 size: 14 residues. Germline CDR1 and CDR2: SGHAT and FQNNGV. The CDR3 sequence: CASSPRGAEDTQYF. The CDR3 coding sequence is TGTGCCAGCAGCCCGCGGGGGGCCGAGGATACGCAGTATTTT.

The chain employs TRBV29-1 and TRBJ1-4; the D is unclear. V was cut by 5 bases and J by 4 bases, with 11 bases left in between. CDR3 length equals 13 residues. Germline V gives CDR1 SQVTM, CDR2 ANQGSEA. The CDR3 DNA sequence: TGCAGCGTTAAACCGGGTGTTAATGAAAAACTGTTTTTT. Its translation: CSVKPGVNEKLFF.

This clone was detected only once. The CDR3 DNA is TGCGCCAGCAGCCACCTGGGGCAGGGAGGATCCTACGAGCAGTACTTC. Its protein is CASSHLGQGGSYEQYF. The J gene is TRBJ2-7, the V gene TRBV4-1; perhaps TRBD2 as D (6 bases). V shed 3 bases and J shed 1 base, with 16 bases lying between them. The CDR3 contains 16 residues. Germline V gene sequence: CDR1 MGHRA, CDR2 YSYEKL.

The J gene is TRBJ2-3, the V gene TRBV6-4, with 8 positions matching TRBD2. Looked up from germline, CDR1 is MRHNA and CDR2 is SNTAGT. This CDR3 has 14 amino acids. V lost 6 bases to trimming and J lost 3 bases; unmatched junction nucleotides: 5. CDR3 region: CASRRSSGTDTQYF. CDR3 sequence (DNA): TGTGCCAGCAGGCGGTCTAGCGGGACAGATACGCAGTATTTT.

The chain recombines TRBV30 with TRBJ1-3; D gene uncertain. Trimming stripped 3 bases from V and 7 bases from J, with 7 bases between. CDR1 and CDR2 from the germline V gene are GTSNPN and SVGIG (reference sequence). The CDR3 covers 11 residues. The CDR3 loop reads CAWSRENTIYF. For the CDR3, the DNA is TGTGCCTGGAGCCGGGAGAACACCATATATTTT. The full variable domain, rest sourced from reference TRBV30 and TRBJ1-3, is SQTIHQWPATLVQPVGSPLSLECTVEGTSNPNLYWYRQAAGRGLQLLFYSVGIGQISSEVPQNLSASRPQDRQFILSSKKLLLSDSGFYLCAWSRENTIYFGEGSWLTVV.

This chain uses TRBV11-2 with TRBJ2-7, with TRBD2 as a possible D gene (5 bases). V was cut by 5 bases and J by 3 bases, with 20 bases left in between. In germline, CDR1 is SGHAT, CDR2 FQNNGV. The CDR3 runs 16 residues. CDR3 DNA sequence: TGTGCCAGCAGCCTACCGGGGTTGGGAGAGAGCTACGAGCAGTACTTC. This translates into CASSLPGLGESYEQYF.

The chain combines TRBV9 with TRBJ1-5; D unclear. Germline V gene data show CDR1 as SGDLS and CDR2 as YYNGEE. CDR3 length equals 15 residues. V lost 0 bases and J 3 bases, leaving 10 bases between the germline ends. The DNA of the CDR3 is TGTGCCAGCAGCGTAGATGAAGGAGCCAATCAGCCCCAGCATTTT. Amino acids: CASSVDEGANQPQHF.

The chain links TRBV6-1 to TRBJ2-3; no reliable D call. The germline V gene has CDR1 MNHNS and CDR2 SASEGT. The CDR3 loop spans 11 amino acids. V dropped 10 bases and J dropped 1 base, with 6 bases sitting between them. Written as DNA, the CDR3 is TGTGCCACCACTCGCACAGATACGCAGTATTTT. Translated: CATTRTDTQYF.

The CDR3: CASSPLAARTDTQYF. Written as DNA, the CDR3 is TGTGCCAGCAGTCCCCTAGCAGCCCGCACAGATACGCAGTATTTT. The chain combines TRBV6-1 with TRBJ2-3; tentative D call: TRBD2 (5 bases). V shed 5 bases and J shed 1 base, with 13 bases lying between them. CDR1 MNHNS and CDR2 SASEGT come from the germline V gene. This CDR3 region has 15 residues.

The rearrangement links TRBV27 to TRBJ1-4; 10 bases fit TRBD1. V was pared by 11 bases and J by 7 bases, with 10 bases of the junction left unmatched. The CDR3 consists of 14 residues. The germline V gene encodes CDR1 MNHEY and CDR2 SMNVEV (reference sequence). CDR3 DNA sequence: TGTGCCGCCGGCCGGGGACAGGGGATTGAAAAACTGTTTTTT. Its protein product is CAAGRGQGIEKLFF.

This sequence joins TRBV6-5 and TRBJ2-7; TRBD2 agrees at 7 bases. Germline lookup yields CDR1 MNHEY and CDR2 SVGAGI. J was trimmed by 4 bases and V by 0 bases; bases with no gene match: 3. The CDR3 is 14 residues long. CDR3 DNA: TGTGCCAGCAGTTACTCCGGTAGCGGGTACGAGCAGTACTTC. It codes for CASSYSGSGYEQYF.

The chain combines TRBV27 with TRBJ2-5; D uncertain. V shed 3 bases and J shed 2 bases, with 7 bases lying between them. Germline CDR1 and CDR2: MNHEY and SMNVEV (reference sequence). This CDR3 has 13 residues. The chain's CDR3 is CASSFARQETQYF. The CDR3 DNA follows: TGTGCCAGCAGTTTTGCTAGACAAGAGACCCAGTACTTC.

The chain combines TRBV30 with TRBJ2-7, with TRBD2 matching over 10 bases. V was pared by 1 base and J by 11 bases, with 8 bases of the junction left unmatched. The germline V gene has CDR1 GTSNPN and CDR2 SVGIG (reference sequence). This CDR3 region has 13 residues. The CDR3 sequence is CAWSEAGGLGEYF. CDR3 DNA sequence: TGTGCCTGGAGTGAAGCGGGAGGGCTCGGGGAGTACTTC.

This chain uses TRBV5-1 with TRBJ2-3; 8 nucleotides agree with TRBD2. CDR3 length: 16 residues. The V gene's germline CDR1 is SGHRS and CDR2 YFSETQ. The junction had 5 bases not matched to a gene; V was cut back by 0 bases and J by 2 bases. The CDR3 nucleotides read TGCGCCAGCAGCTTGGGGGGCGGGGGGTTCACAGATACGCAGTATTTT. It encodes CASSLGGGGFTDTQYF.

The chain is built from TRBV5-1 and TRBJ2-1; 9 bases align to TRBD2. CDR3 length: 14 residues. Unmatched junction bases numbered 5, after V lost 5 bases and J lost 5 bases. CDR1 SGHRS and CDR2 YFSETQ come from the germline V gene. CDR3 amino acids: CASRAGGKHNEQFF. The CDR3 DNA sequence: TGCGCCAGCAGGGCGGGGGGGAAACACAATGAGCAGTTCTTC.